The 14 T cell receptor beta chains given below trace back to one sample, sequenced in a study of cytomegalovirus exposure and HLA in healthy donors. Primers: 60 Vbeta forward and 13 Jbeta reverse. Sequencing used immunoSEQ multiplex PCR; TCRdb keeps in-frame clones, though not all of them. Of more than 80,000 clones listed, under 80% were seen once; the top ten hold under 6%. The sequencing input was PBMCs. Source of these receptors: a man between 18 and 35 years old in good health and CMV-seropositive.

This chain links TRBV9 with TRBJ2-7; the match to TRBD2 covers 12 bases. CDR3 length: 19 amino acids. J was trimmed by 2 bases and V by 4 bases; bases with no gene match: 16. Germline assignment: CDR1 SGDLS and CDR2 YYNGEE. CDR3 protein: CASSPTSGSQVGVPYEQYF. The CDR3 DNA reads TGTGCCAGCAGCCCGACTAGCGGGAGTCAGGTTGGGGTACCCTACGAGCAGTACTTC. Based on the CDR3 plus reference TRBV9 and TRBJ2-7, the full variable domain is DSGVTQTPKHLITATGQRVTLRCSPRSGDLSVYWYQQSLDQGLQFLIQYYNGEERAKGNILERFSAQQFPDLHSELNLSSLELGDSALYFCASSPTSGSQVGVPYEQYFGPGTRLTVT.

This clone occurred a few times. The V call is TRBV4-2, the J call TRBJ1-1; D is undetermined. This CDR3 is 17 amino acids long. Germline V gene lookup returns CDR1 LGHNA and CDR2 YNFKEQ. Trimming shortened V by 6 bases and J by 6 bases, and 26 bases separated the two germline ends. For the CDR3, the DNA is TGTGCCAGCAGTCGTAAGGGTGGGGAGGGTAGAGGCGCTGAAGCTTTCTTT. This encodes CASSRKGGEGRGAEAFF.

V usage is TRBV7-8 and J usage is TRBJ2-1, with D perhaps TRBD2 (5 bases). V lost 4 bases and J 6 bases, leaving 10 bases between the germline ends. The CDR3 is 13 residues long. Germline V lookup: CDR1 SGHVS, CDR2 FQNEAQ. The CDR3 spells CASSSRLFNEQFF. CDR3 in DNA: TGTGCCAGCAGCTCCCGACTATTCAATGAGCAGTTCTTC.

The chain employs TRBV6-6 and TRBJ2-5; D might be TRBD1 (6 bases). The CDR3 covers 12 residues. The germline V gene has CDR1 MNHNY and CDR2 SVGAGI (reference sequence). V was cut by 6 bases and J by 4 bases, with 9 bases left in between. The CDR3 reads CASSQQGETQYF. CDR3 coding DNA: TGTGCCAGCAGCCAACAGGGAGAGACCCAGTACTTC.

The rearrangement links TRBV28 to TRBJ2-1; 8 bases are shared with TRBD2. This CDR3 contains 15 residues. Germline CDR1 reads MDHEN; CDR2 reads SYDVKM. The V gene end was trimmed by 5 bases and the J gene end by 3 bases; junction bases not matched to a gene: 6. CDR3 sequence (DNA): TGTGCCAGCAGTCCGTTAGGGACTAGCTACAATGAGCAGTTCTTC. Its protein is CASSPLGTSYNEQFF.

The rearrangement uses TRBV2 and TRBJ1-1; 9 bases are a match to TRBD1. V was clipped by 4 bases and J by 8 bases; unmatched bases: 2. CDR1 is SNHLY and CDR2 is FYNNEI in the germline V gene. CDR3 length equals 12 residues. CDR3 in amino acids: CASSGQGEEAFF. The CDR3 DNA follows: TGTGCCAGCAGTGGACAGGGGGAAGAAGCTTTCTTT. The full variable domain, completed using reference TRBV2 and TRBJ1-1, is EPEVTQTPSHQVTQMGQEVILRCVPISNHLYFYWYRQILGQKVEFLVSFYNNEISEKSEIFDDQFSVERPDGSNFTLKIRSTKLEDSAMYFCASSGQGEEAFFGQGTRLTVV.

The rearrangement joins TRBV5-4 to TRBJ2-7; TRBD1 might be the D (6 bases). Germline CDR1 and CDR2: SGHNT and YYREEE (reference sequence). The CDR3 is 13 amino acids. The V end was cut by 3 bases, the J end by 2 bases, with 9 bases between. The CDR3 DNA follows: TGTGCCAGCAGCTCCAGGACAGCCTACGAGCAGTACTTC. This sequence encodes CASSSRTAYEQYF. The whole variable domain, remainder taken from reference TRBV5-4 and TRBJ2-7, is ETGVTQSPTHLIKTRGQQVTLRCSSQSGHNTVSWYQQALGQGPQFIFQYYREEENGRGNFPPRFSGLQFPNYSSELNVNALELDDSALYLCASSSRTAYEQYFGPGTRLTVT.

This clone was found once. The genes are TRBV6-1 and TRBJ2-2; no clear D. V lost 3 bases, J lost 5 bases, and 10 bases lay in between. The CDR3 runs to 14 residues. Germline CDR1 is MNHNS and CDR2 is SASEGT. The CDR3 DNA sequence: TGTGCCAGCAGTGAGAGCTTTTTTACCGGGGAGCTGTTTTTT. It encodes CASSESFFTGELFF.

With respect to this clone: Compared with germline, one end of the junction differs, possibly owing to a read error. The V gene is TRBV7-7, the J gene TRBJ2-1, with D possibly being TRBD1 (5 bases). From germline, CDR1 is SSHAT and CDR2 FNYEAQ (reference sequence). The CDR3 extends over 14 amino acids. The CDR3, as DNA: TGTGCTAGCAGCCAAGGACAAAGCTACAATGAGCAGTTCTTC. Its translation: CASSQGQSYNEQFF.

CDR3: CSVPGLAGESYEQYF. The DNA of the CDR3 is TGCAGCGTTCCAGGACTAGCGGGAGAGTCCTACGAGCAGTACTTC. This chain uses TRBV29-1 with TRBJ2-7; TRBD2 aligns across 13 bases. The length of the CDR3 is 15 residues. Germline loops: CDR1 SQVTM, CDR2 ANQGSEA. V trimming: 5 bases; J trimming: 1 base; junction bases outside the gene matches: 5.

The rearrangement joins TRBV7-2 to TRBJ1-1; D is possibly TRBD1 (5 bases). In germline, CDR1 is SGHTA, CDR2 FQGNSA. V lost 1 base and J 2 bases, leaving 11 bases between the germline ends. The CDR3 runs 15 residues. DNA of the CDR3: TGTGCCAGCAGCTTAGATCCAGGGTTTAACACTGAAGCTTTCTTT. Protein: CASSLDPGFNTEAFF.

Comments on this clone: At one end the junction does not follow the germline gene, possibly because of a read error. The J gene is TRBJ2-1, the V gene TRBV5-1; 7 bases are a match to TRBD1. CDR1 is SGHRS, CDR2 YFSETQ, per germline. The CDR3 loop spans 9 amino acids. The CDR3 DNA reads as TGCGCCAGCGGAGACAGGGCGGTCTTC. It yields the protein CASGDRAVF.

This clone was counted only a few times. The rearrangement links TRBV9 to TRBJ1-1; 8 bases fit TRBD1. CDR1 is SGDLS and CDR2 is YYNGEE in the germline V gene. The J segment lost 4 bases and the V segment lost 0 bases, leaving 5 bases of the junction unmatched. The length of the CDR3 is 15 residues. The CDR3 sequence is CASSVEAGGSTEAFF. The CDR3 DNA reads TGTGCCAGCAGCGTAGAGGCAGGGGGCTCCACTGAAGCTTTCTTT. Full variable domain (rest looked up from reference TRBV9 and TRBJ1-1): DSGVTQTPKHLITATGQRVTLRCSPRSGDLSVYWYQQSLDQGLQFLIQYYNGEERAKGNILERFSAQQFPDLHSELNLSSLELGDSALYFCASSVEAGGSTEAFFGQGTRLTVV.

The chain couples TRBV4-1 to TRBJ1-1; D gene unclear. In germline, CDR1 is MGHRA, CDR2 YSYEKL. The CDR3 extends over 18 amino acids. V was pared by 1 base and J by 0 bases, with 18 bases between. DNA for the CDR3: TGCGCCAGCAGCCAAGCAGGCATCTTCAACGACATGAACACTGAAGCTTTCTTT. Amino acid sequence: CASSQAGIFNDMNTEAFF.